A selection of T cell receptor beta chains follows, all from one sample in a study of blood T cell repertoires in COVID-19. The table came from immunoSEQ multiplex PCR; TCRdb's copy has only in-frame clones and leaves some out. This sample has hundreds of thousands of clones, with around nine tenths found just once. What was sequenced was PBMCs or T cells enriched from blood (not recorded which). The origin of the receptors is a woman aged 25 to 39 who had been exposed to COVID-19. The CDR3 runs from the conserved cysteine through the conserved F or W. The order of the fields is V gene, clone size, D gene, J gene, CDR3 DNA, CDR3 protein. D genes are given only for firm matches. Only some rows state a clone size, as once, few, many or a class for expanded clones.

TRBV10-2	NA	NA	TRBJ1-1	TGCGCCAGCAGTGAGACAGTGAACACTGAAGCTTTCTTT	CASSETVNTEAFF
TRBV4-1	NA	TRBD2	TRBJ2-1	TGCGCCAGCGGACTAGCGGGCAGCTCCTACAATGAGCAGTTCTTC	CASGLAGSSYNEQFF
TRBV9	once	TRBD2	TRBJ2-3	TGTGCCAGCAGCGCAAGACTAGCTCTTTCGACACAAGATACGCAGTATTTT	CASSARLALSTQDTQYF
TRBV4-2	NA	NA	TRBJ2-1	TGTGCCAGCAGCGGACTAGACAGGTTAAACAATGAGCAGTTCTTC	CASSGLDRLNNEQFF
TRBV3-1/TRBV3-2	NA	NA	TRBJ1-3	TGTGCCAGCAGCCAATCAGGGTCCGGAAACACCATATATTTT	CASSQSGSGNTIYF
TRBV7-2	few	TRBD1	TRBJ1-6	TGTGCCAGCAGCTTACGGGACAGCTATAATTCACCCCTCCACTTT	CASSLRDSYNSPLHF
TRBV29-1	NA	NA	TRBJ1-1	TGCAGCGTTGAAGTTCAGGGGTTGCATACTGAAGCTTTCTTT	CSVEVQGLHTEAFF
TRBV30	NA	NA	TRBJ1-5	TGTGCCTGGAGTGTAAAGATTGGGGGAGGACAGCCCCAGCATTTT	CAWSVKIGGGQPQHF
TRBV29-1	NA	NA	TRBJ2-1	TGCAGCGTAGACACGAGCTCCTACAATGAGCAGTTCTTC	CSVDTSSYNEQFF
TRBV20-1	NA	TRBD1	TRBJ2-2	TGCAGTGCTAGTGACAGGGGCACCACCGGGGAGCTGTTTTTT	CSASDRGTTGELFF
TRBV3-1/TRBV3-2	NA	NA	TRBJ2-7	TGTGCCACCCCACAGGTTGGGATCAGCTCCTACGAGCAGTACTTC	CATPQVGISSYEQYF
TRBV6-5	NA	NA	TRBJ2-2	TGTGCCAGCACCCCCTTCAGCGACTACACCGGGGAGCTGTTTTTT	CASTPFSDYTGELFF
TRBV28	NA	NA	TRBJ1-3	TGTGCCAGCGCACTCACAGCCTCTGGAAACACCATATATTTT	CASALTASGNTIYF
TRBV5-8	NA	TRBD1	TRBJ2-1	TGTGCCAGCAGCCCCGGGACAGGGCGTTACAATGAGCAGTTCTTC	CASSPGTGRYNEQFF
TRBV19	NA	NA	TRBJ2-1	TGTGCCAGTAGTATATTTGGGTTTAAGGGGCCAAGCTCCTACAATGAGCAGTTCTTC	CASSIFGFKGPSSYNEQFF